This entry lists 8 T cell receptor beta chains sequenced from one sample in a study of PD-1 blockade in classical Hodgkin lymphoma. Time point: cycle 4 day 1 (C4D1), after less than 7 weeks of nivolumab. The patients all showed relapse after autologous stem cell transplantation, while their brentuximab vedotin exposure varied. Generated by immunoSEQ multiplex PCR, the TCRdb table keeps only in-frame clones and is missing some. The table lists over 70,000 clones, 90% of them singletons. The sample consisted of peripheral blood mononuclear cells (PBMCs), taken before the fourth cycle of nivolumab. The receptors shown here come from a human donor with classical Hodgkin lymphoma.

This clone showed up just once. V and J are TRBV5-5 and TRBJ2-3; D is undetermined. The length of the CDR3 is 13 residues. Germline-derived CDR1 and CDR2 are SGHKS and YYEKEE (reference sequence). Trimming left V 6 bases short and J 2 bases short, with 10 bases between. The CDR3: CASTVTHTDTQYF. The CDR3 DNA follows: TGTGCCAGCACCGTAACCCACACAGATACGCAGTATTTT.

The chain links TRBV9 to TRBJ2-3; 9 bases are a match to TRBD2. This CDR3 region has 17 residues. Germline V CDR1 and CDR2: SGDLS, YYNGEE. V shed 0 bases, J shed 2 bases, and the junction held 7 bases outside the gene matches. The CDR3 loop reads CASSVGRGGINTDTQYF. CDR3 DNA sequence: TGTGCCAGCAGCGTAGGGCGGGGGGGCATAAACACAGATACGCAGTATTTT. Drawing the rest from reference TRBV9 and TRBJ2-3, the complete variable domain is DSGVTQTPKHLITATGQRVTLRCSPRSGDLSVYWYQQSLDQGLQFLIQYYNGEERAKGNILERFSAQQFPDLHSELNLSSLELGDSALYFCASSVGRGGINTDTQYFGPGTRLTVL.

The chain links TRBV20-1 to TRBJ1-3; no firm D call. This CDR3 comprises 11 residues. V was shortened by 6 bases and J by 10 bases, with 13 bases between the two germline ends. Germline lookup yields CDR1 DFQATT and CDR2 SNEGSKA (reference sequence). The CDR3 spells CSADHSGTIYF. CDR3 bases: TGCAGTGCGGACCACAGTGGAACCATATATTTT.

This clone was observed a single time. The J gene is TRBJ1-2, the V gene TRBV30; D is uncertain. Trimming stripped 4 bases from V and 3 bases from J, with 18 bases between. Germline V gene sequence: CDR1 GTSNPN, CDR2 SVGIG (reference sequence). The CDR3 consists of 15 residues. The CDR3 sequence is CAWKMGRNTYYGYTF. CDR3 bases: TGTGCCTGGAAAATGGGCCGGAACACCTACTATGGCTACACCTTC. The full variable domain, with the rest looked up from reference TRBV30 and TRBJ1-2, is SQTIHQWPATLVQPVGSPLSLECTVEGTSNPNLYWYRQAAGRGLQLLFYSVGIGQISSEVPQNLSASRPQDRQFILSSKKLLLSDSGFYLCAWKMGRNTYYGYTFGSGTRLTVV.

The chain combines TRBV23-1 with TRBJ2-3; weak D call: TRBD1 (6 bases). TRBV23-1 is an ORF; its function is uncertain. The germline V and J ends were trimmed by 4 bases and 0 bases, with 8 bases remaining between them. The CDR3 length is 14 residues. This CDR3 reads CASSPGHSTDTQYF. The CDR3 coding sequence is TGCGCCAGCAGTCCGGGACATAGCACAGATACGCAGTATTTT.

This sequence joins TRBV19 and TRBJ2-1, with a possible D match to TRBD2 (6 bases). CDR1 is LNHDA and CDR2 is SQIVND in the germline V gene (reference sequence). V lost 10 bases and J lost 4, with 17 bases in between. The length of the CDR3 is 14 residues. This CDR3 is CATGSGGEYNEQFF. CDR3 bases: TGTGCCACCGGATCCGGAGGGGAATACAATGAGCAGTTCTTC.

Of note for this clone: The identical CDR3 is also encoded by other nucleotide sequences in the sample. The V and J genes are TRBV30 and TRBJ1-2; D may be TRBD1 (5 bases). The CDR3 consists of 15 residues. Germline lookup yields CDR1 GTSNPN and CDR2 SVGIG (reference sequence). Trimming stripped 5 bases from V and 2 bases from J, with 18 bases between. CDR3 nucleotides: TGTGCCTGGGGGCCAGGACGGGGACCAAACTATGGCTACACCTTC. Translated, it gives CAWGPGRGPNYGYTF.

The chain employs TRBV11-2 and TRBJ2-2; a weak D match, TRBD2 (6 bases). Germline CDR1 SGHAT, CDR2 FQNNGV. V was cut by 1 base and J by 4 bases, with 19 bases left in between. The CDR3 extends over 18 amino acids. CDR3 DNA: TGTGCCAGCAGCTTAGGAAAAGGAGGGAATCGGACCACCGGGGAGCTGTTTTTT. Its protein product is CASSLGKGGNRTTGELFF.